The rows below give T cell receptor beta chains drawn from one sample of a study of T cell changes during pregnancy in multiple sclerosis. Clones were read by immunoSEQ multiplex PCR, and TCRdb kept only the in-frame ones, dropping some. The sample has 50,000 to 70,000 clones; about nine tenths are singletons. The source material was peripheral blood, sampled in the second trimester of pregnancy. Receptors were obtained from a female donor with multiple sclerosis, enrolled in a pregnancy study. Each CDR3 is given with its conserved first and last residue. D genes are given only for firm matches. Expanded clones are given a class, and other clones once, few, many or no size at all.

DNA: TGTGCCAGCAGCACTGTGACTAGCGGAGTTCAGTTCTTC
CDR3: CASSTVTSGVQFF
D: TRBD2
size: -
V: TRBV9
J: TRBJ2-1

DNA: TGCGCCAGCAGCCGCGGACAGGGGATTGTAAATGAGCAGTTCTTC
CDR3: CASSRGQGIVNEQFF
D: TRBD1
size: -
V: TRBV5-1
J: TRBJ2-1

DNA: TGCGCCAGCAGCTTCACAGCGGGACTCTCACACAATGAGCAGTTCTTC
CDR3: CASSFTAGLSHNEQFF
D: TRBD2
size: -
V: TRBV5-1
J: TRBJ2-1

DNA: TGTGCCAGCAGCCAAGAGAGGCTGATTAACCTTGGGACCCAGTACTTC
CDR3: CASSQERLINLGTQYF
D: -
size: -
V: TRBV14
J: TRBJ2-5

DNA: TGCAGCGTTGAGGCAAACAGTACCTACGAGCAGTACTTC
CDR3: CSVEANSTYEQYF
D: -
size: -
V: TRBV29-1
J: TRBJ2-7

DNA: TGTGCCAGCAGTTTTCGGTGGGAGGTAGGCAATGAGCAGTTCTTC
CDR3: CASSFRWEVGNEQFF
D: -
size: once
V: TRBV27
J: TRBJ2-1

DNA: TGTGCCATCAGTGAGGGGGGGAGGGTGGACATTCAGTACTTC
CDR3: CAISEGGRVDIQYF
D: TRBD2
size: once
V: TRBV10-3
J: TRBJ2-4

DNA: TGCGCCAGCAGCTTCTCCGGGACTAGGGACAATGAGCAGTTCTTC
CDR3: CASSFSGTRDNEQFF
D: TRBD2
size: -
V: TRBV5-1
J: TRBJ2-1

DNA: TGTGCCAGCAGTCCGTTCCGGGACAGGGGGCTCAATGAGCAGTTCTTC
CDR3: CASSPFRDRGLNEQFF
D: TRBD1
size: -
V: TRBV28
J: TRBJ2-1

DNA: TGTGCCGTGAGCCTAGCGGGGCCCTACAATGAGCAGTTCTTC
CDR3: CAVSLAGPYNEQFF
D: TRBD2
size: -
V: TRBV30
J: TRBJ2-1

DNA: TGTGCCAGTAGTAACCGGGACAGGGCCGGCAATGAGCAGTTCTTC
CDR3: CASSNRDRAGNEQFF
D: TRBD1
size: -
V: TRBV19
J: TRBJ2-1

DNA: TGCGCCAGCAGCTTGCGGTGCTGCCTCTATGGCTACACCTTC
CDR3: CASSLRCCLYGYTF
D: -
size: once
V: TRBV5-1
J: TRBJ1-2

DNA: TGCGCCAGCAGCCTAGACAGGGGAACTAATGAAAAACTGTTTTTT
CDR3: CASSLDRGTNEKLFF
D: TRBD1
size: -
V: TRBV5-1
J: TRBJ1-4

DNA: TGTGCCAGTAGTGCTGATCCGGGACAGATGTTAGACTATGGCTACACCTTC
CDR3: CASSADPGQMLDYGYTF
D: TRBD1
size: -
V: TRBV19
J: TRBJ1-2

DNA: TGTGCCAGCAGTTCCGCGGGCCTGGGGGAGACCCAGTACTTC
CDR3: CASSSAGLGETQYF
D: -
size: -
V: TRBV5-4
J: TRBJ2-5

DNA: TGTGCCAGCAGCTTTGGGGGGGCGGCGGCAGATACGCAGTATTTT
CDR3: CASSFGGAAADTQYF
D: -
size: -
V: TRBV5-4
J: TRBJ2-3

DNA: TGTGCCAGCAGCTCTCGGACTTACCCCTACGAGCAGTACTTC
CDR3: CASSSRTYPYEQYF
D: -
size: once
V: TRBV4-2
J: TRBJ2-7

DNA: TGTGCCAGCAGCTTTAACAGGGCGAGGGATACGCAGTATTTT
CDR3: CASSFNRARDTQYF
D: -
size: -
V: TRBV5-4
J: TRBJ2-3

DNA: TGTGCCAGCAGCGTAGGGGGAGCGAACTCCTACGAGCAGTACTTC
CDR3: CASSVGGANSYEQYF
D: -
size: -
V: TRBV9
J: TRBJ2-7

DNA: TGTGCCAGCAGCTTAGATCTAAGAGATGAGCAGTTCTTC
CDR3: CASSLDLRDEQFF
D: -
size: -
V: TRBV11-3
J: TRBJ2-1

DNA: TGTGCCAGCAGTTACTCCCGGACTAGCTCCTACAATGAGCAGTTCTTC
CDR3: CASSYSRTSSYNEQFF
D: TRBD2
size: -
V: TRBV6-5
J: TRBJ2-1

DNA: TGTGCCAGTAGGTCGACAGGGATCAGGGAGACCCAGTACTTC
CDR3: CASRSTGIRETQYF
D: TRBD1
size: once
V: TRBV19
J: TRBJ2-5

DNA: TGTGCCAGCAGCTTGGTTGACAGGCTGCGCACTGAAGCTTTCTTT
CDR3: CASSLVDRLRTEAFF
D: -
size: -
V: TRBV5-6
J: TRBJ1-1

DNA: TGTGCCAGCAGCCCGTTTGGGGGAGGGACGGATTACGAGCAGTACTTC
CDR3: CASSPFGGGTDYEQYF
D: TRBD2
size: -
V: TRBV11-2
J: TRBJ2-7

DNA: TGTGCCAGCAGCGTCATTGCGCGGGGGACCCAGTACTTC
CDR3: CASSVIARGTQYF
D: -
size: -
V: TRBV9
J: TRBJ2-5

DNA: TGTGCCAGCTCACCGATAGTGGACAGACCGAATGAAAAACTGTTTTTT
CDR3: CASSPIVDRPNEKLFF
D: -
size: -
V: TRBV18
J: TRBJ1-4

DNA: TGTGCCAGCAGCTACAGGGGATCTAGCACAGATACGCAGTATTTT
CDR3: CASSYRGSSTDTQYF
D: TRBD1
size: -
V: TRBV11-2
J: TRBJ2-3